Listed here are 13 T cell receptor beta chains from one sample, sequenced in a study of identical twins. TCRdb called the 5' RACE reads again in MiXCR, with one record for every CDR3 protein. The data show just under 550,000 distinct CDR3 sequences, about 15% seen once. These data are also associated with another study on yellow fever vaccine responses in identical twins.

The material sequenced was CD4+ T cells sorted from blood. The source is a woman aged 18-35 years in good health.

Only a few counts were recorded for this clonotype. The J gene is TRBJ2-5, the V gene TRBV13, with TRBD1 identical over 9 bases. Trimming cost V 4 bases and J 3 bases; bases outside gene matches: 9. Germline V gene data show CDR1 as PRHDT and CDR2 as FYEKMQ (reference sequence). CDR3 length: 16 residues. In nucleotides, the CDR3 is TGTGCCAGCAGCTCCAACAGGGGGCGCGTGGAAGAGACCCAGTACTTC. It encodes CASSSNRGRVEETQYF.

V usage is TRBV5-1 and J usage is TRBJ2-1; D is tentatively TRBD1 or TRBD2 (5 bases each). Germline V gene sequence: CDR1 SGHRS, CDR2 YFSETQ. This CDR3 has 14 residues. The V end lost 7 bases, the J end lost 9 bases, and 20 bases lay between the germline ends. CDR3 DNA: TGCGCCAGCCAGAGGGACGGAGGAGGTTTTGAGCAGTTCTTC. Translating gives CASQRDGGGFEQFF.

V and J are TRBV27 and TRBJ1-2, with a tentative D call TRBD1 (6 bases). Trimming took 6 bases from V and 7 from J, leaving 15 bases between them. The CDR3 is 13 residues long. CDR1 is MNHEY, CDR2 SMNVEV, per germline (reference sequence). The CDR3 loop is CASRDPGQAGYTF. The CDR3 DNA follows: TGTGCCAGCAGGGACCCGGGACAAGCTGGCTACACCTTC.

The chain has TRBV20-1 and TRBJ2-5; D is ambiguous. Per the germline V gene, CDR1 is DFQATT and CDR2 is SNEGSKA (reference sequence). The CDR3 loop spans 10 amino acids. V shed 3 bases and J shed 10 bases, with 9 bases lying between them. CDR3 sequence reads: CSARTPDQYF. Here the CDR3 DNA reads TGCAGTGCTAGGACGCCCGACCAGTACTTC.

This chain uses TRBV12-3 or TRBV12-4 with TRBJ2-5; either TRBD1 or TRBD2 may supply D (5 bases each). This CDR3 spans 13 amino acids. With 6 bases removed from V and 4 bases from J, the gap between germline ends came to 12 bases. CDR3 nucleotides: TGTGCCAGCAGCTTGGGGGATTTAGAGACCCAGTACTTC. The encoded protein is CASSLGDLETQYF.

This clonotype turned up a few times. The chain couples TRBV3-1 to TRBJ2-1, with D tentatively TRBD2 (7 bases). The length of the CDR3 is 16 residues. CDR1 and CDR2 from the germline V gene are LGHDT and YNNKEL (reference sequence). V was clipped by 5 bases and J by 2 bases, with 16 bases between them. The CDR3 loop is CASSSMGGPPYNEQFF. The CDR3 DNA is TGTGCCAGCAGCTCTATGGGGGGGCCCCCCTACAATGAGCAGTTCTTC.

The chain uses TRBV18 and TRBJ2-1; no clear D gene. CDR1 KGHSH and CDR2 LQKENI come from the germline V gene. The CDR3 runs 10 residues. Deletions cut 5 bases from V and 9 bases from J, with 5 bases between. CDR3 in amino acids: CASSGGEQFF. The CDR3 coding sequence is TGTGCCAGCTCAGGTGGTGAGCAGTTCTTC.

The chain recombines TRBV20-1 with TRBJ1-5, with 8 bases matching TRBD1. This CDR3 comprises 14 residues. Per germline, CDR1 DFQATT and CDR2 SNEGSKA (reference sequence). Losses at the gene ends were 3 bases for V and 6 bases for J; bases not matched to a gene: 7. The CDR3 DNA reads TGCAGTGCTAGCTTGGACAGGGTGGGTCAGCCCCAGCATTTT. Protein product: CSASLDRVGQPQHF.

CDR3 in amino acids: CASSSRPGGEQYV. CDR3 nucleotides: TGTGCCAGCAGTTCTCGCCCGGGGGGGGAGCAGTACGTC. The chain joins TRBV12-3 or TRBV12-4 to TRBJ2-7; 8 nucleotides line up with TRBD2. The trim removed 4 bases at V and 7 bases at J, leaving 6 bases unmatched. The CDR3 is made up of 13 amino acids.

This clonotype appeared a few times. This chain links TRBV7-2 with TRBJ1-1; D is possibly TRBD1 (5 bases). The CDR3 extends over 13 amino acids. Germline-derived CDR1 and CDR2 are SGHTA and FQGNSA. Trimming stripped 5 bases from V and 4 bases from J, with 11 bases between. The CDR3 protein is CASSPWGTTEAFF. Written as DNA, the CDR3 is TGTGCCAGCAGCCCGTGGGGCACCACTGAAGCTTTCTTT.

In its sample, this clonotype was seen a few times. This rearrangement joins TRBV7-2 to TRBJ2-1, with unresolved D. The CDR3 has 15 residues. Trimming removed 7 bases at V and 2 bases at J, with 15 bases between. Germline lookup yields CDR1 SGHTA and CDR2 FQGNSA. The CDR3 DNA reads as TGTGCCAGCAACAGCCTAGGCGCCGCCTACAATGAGCAGTTCTTC. This encodes CASNSLGAAYNEQFF.

This clonotype was seen ten or more times. The chain employs TRBV12-3 or TRBV12-4 and TRBJ2-2; 7 bases align to TRBD1. V lost 4 bases, J lost 7 bases, and 9 bases stayed unmatched. The CDR3 is 15 amino acids. CDR3 sequence: CASSWRTTGDGELFF. The CDR3, as DNA: TGTGCCAGCAGTTGGCGAACTACAGGGGACGGGGAGCTGTTTTTT.

The chain combines TRBV5-1 with TRBJ2-2, with TRBD2 matching over 8 bases. This CDR3 contains 17 residues. Germline trimming cut 7 bases from V and 2 bases from J; bases unmatched to any gene: 13. CDR1 and CDR2 (germline): SGHRS, YFSETQ. The CDR3 bases are TGCGCCAGCCATTTGGCGGGGGGCAACCTTAACACCGGGGAGCTGTTTTTT. Protein sequence: CASHLAGGNLNTGELFF.